This TCR beta chain stems from a study of cytomegalovirus exposure and HLA in healthy donors. Study background: There were 350 to 450 genotyped donors. Of these, roughly 86% fell in the genetic ancestry cluster associated with self-reported Caucasian donors. Findings and caveats of the study: A few CMV-associated chains proved CMV antigen-specific in vitro. Altogether, some 160 TCR beta chains were recorded as cytomegalovirus-associated.

PCR employed 60 Vbeta and 13 Jbeta primers. Here immunoSEQ multiplex PCR was the method, and the copy in TCRdb shows in-frame clones only, minus some. The sample has approximately 97,000 clones; roughly three quarters are singletons. The donors (healthy individuals) were bone marrow donors. On this clone itself: Its antigen is not known.

V dropped 8 bases and J dropped 2; count of bases not matched to a gene: 19. Germline V lookup: CDR1 SGHVS, CDR2 FQNEAQ. This CDR3 region has 18 residues. The V gene is TRBV7-8, the J gene TRBJ2-3, with 7 bases lining up with TRBD2. This clonotype originated in a male donor in good health and CMV-seropositive. Sequencing used PBMCs. The CDR3 sequence: CASDFSGGRRSPTDTQYF. CDR3 nucleotides: TGTGCCAGCGATTTTTCGGGGGGTCGGCGGAGCCCCACAGATACGCAGTATTTT.